This TCR beta chain was captured by sequencing in a study of T cells after yellow fever vaccination. This clonotype was observed a handful of times. The antigen remains unidentified. Deletions cut 2 bases from V and 3 bases from J, with 10 bases between. The CDR3 contains 15 residues. Germline loops: CDR1 MGHDK, CDR2 SYGVNS. Broader study findings: Peaking faster, on day 5 versus 15, the secondary response was nonetheless weaker. Reappearing after the booster were most of the clones from primary vaccination (roughly 95% CD4, approximately 86% CD8).

Template switching with 5'RACE generated the TCR cDNA and added a universal primer site and UMIs. TCRdb passed the 5' RACE reads through MiXCR, listing each CDR3 protein once. The repertoire holds 620,000 or so distinct CDR3 sequences, with roughly an eighth as singletons. The sequence came from a man aged 25-40 years who received the YFV17D yellow fever vaccine. The input for sequencing was PBMCs, taken on the day of the yellow fever booster vaccination. The rearrangement uses TRBV25-1 and TRBJ1-4, with D maybe TRBD1 (6 bases). Written as DNA, the CDR3 is TGTGCCAGCAGTGAACGGGGGGCGGCTAATGAAAAACTGTTTTTT. It specifies CASSERGAANEKLFF.